These 30 T cell receptor beta chains were sequenced from one sample in a study of blood T cell repertoires in COVID-19. Sequencing used immunoSEQ multiplex PCR; TCRdb keeps in-frame clones, though not all of them. The sample yields about 270,000 clones, roughly 90% seen once. What was sequenced was PBMCs or T cells enriched from blood (not recorded which). The receptors come from a woman aged 40-49 years with acute COVID-19.

The chain carries TRBV2 and TRBJ2-6; unclear D gene. The CDR3 has 13 residues. Per germline, CDR1 SNHLY and CDR2 FYNNEI. V dropped 7 bases and J dropped 1 base, with 5 bases sitting between them. For the CDR3, the DNA is TGTGCCAGCACCTCGTCTGGGGCCAACGTCCTGACTTTC. Its translation: CASTSSGANVLTF.

The J gene is TRBJ2-1, the V gene TRBV24-1; D is possibly TRBD2 (6 bases). Germline V gene sequence: CDR1 KGHDR, CDR2 SFDVKD. Trimming took off 4 bases at V and 0 bases at J, with 12 bases between the two ends. The CDR3 extends over 16 amino acids. The CDR3 DNA sequence: TGTGCCACCAGTGACTCGACTAGGTCCTCCTACAATGAGCAGTTCTTC. Protein product: CATSDSTRSSYNEQFF.

The sample holds one count of this clone. This chain uses TRBV5-1 with TRBJ1-2; 8 positions agree with TRBD1. The V gene end was trimmed by 4 bases and the J gene end by 4 bases; junction bases not matched to a gene: 9. Germline V gene lookup returns CDR1 SGHRS and CDR2 YFSETQ. This CDR3 spans 15 amino acids. The CDR3, as DNA: TGCGCCAGCAGCCCGGGACAGGCGAATGTCTATGGCTACACCTTC. It codes for CASSPGQANVYGYTF.

The V call is TRBV7-2, the J call TRBJ2-3, with TRBD2 identical over 8 bases. The germline CDR1 and CDR2 sequences are SGHTA and FQGNSA. The CDR3 is 15 residues long. Trimming took 3 bases from V and 11 from J; bases not matched to a gene: 13. The CDR3 sequence: CASSLDPSGGSVQYF. CDR3 DNA sequence: TGTGCCAGCAGCTTGGACCCGAGCGGGGGAAGTGTGCAGTATTTT.

The chain uses TRBV11-1 and TRBJ2-7; 7 nucleotides match TRBD1. V gave up 10 bases and J gave up 3 bases; unmatched junction bases: 6. The CDR3 contains 12 residues. Per the germline V gene, CDR1 is SGHAT and CDR2 is FQDESV (reference sequence). Here the CDR3 reads CATRQGNYEQYF. DNA of the CDR3: TGTGCCACCCGACAGGGTAACTACGAGCAGTACTTC.

The chain recombines TRBV5-1 with TRBJ2-7, with D possibly TRBD2 on 5 matching bases. The CDR3 contains 14 residues. Per the germline V gene, CDR1 is SGHRS and CDR2 is YFSETQ. V was trimmed by 3 bases and J by 0 bases, leaving 10 bases between them. The CDR3 protein is CASSSQGSSYEQYF. As DNA, the CDR3 is TGCGCCAGCAGCTCCCAAGGGAGCTCCTACGAGCAGTACTTC.

This clone was counted between two and nine times. V and J are TRBV7-9 and TRBJ1-2; no reliable D call. Germline lookup yields CDR1 SEHNR and CDR2 FQNEAQ (reference sequence). This CDR3 region has 15 residues. V was shortened by 4 bases and J by 0 bases, with 12 bases between the two germline ends. CDR3 sequence: CASSSHGVPNYGYTF. The CDR3 DNA reads as TGTGCCAGCAGCTCCCACGGTGTCCCTAACTATGGCTACACCTTC.

The CDR3 DNA is TGTGCCAGCAGTTTTGGCAGGGGGCCCTACGAGCAGTACTTC. Translating gives CASSFGRGPYEQYF. The V call is TRBV28, the J call TRBJ2-7; 8 nucleotides match TRBD1. Germline-derived CDR1 and CDR2 are MDHEN and SYDVKM. The CDR3 length is 14 residues. The V and J ends lost 3 bases and 2 bases, in that order; junction bases with no gene match: 3.

The rearrangement links TRBV18 to TRBJ2-3; 12 nucleotides line up with TRBD2. The CDR3 runs 16 residues. Per the germline V gene, CDR1 is KGHSH and CDR2 is LQKENI. V shed 3 bases and J 1 base; nucleotides not matched to a gene: 2. The CDR3 here is CASSPASGGGTDTQYF. DNA for the CDR3: TGTGCCAGCTCACCGGCTAGCGGGGGGGGCACAGATACGCAGTATTTT.

The chain carries TRBV9 and TRBJ2-3; tentative D call: TRBD2 (6 bases). There are 16 residues in the CDR3. V was cut by 0 bases and J by 3 bases, with 14 bases left in between. Germline V gives CDR1 SGDLS, CDR2 YYNGEE. In nucleotides, the CDR3 is TGTGCCAGCAGCGTAGGGGCTAGCCGGGGGACAGATACGCAGTATTTT. Residues: CASSVGASRGTDTQYF.

V and J are TRBV5-4 and TRBJ1-2; D gene uncertain. CDR1 SGHNT and CDR2 YYREEE come from the germline V gene (reference sequence). Trimming cost V 2 bases and J 8 bases, with 10 bases left between them. CDR3 size: 12 residues. The CDR3 coding sequence is TGTGCCAGCAGCTTCGGGGTTAGGGGCTACACCTTC. It is translated as CASSFGVRGYTF.

V is TRBV19 and J is TRBJ2-2; weak D call: TRBD1 (5 bases). With 4 bases removed from V and 4 bases from J, the gap between germline ends came to 13 bases. The CDR3 is 15 amino acids. Germline CDR1 is LNHDA and CDR2 is SQIVND (reference sequence). The CDR3 DNA follows: TGTGCCAGTAGTAAGGTTGGGGCGGTCACCGGGGAGCTGTTTTTT. Translation gives CASSKVGAVTGELFF.

The chain employs TRBV19 and TRBJ1-2; 12 nucleotides agree with TRBD1. This CDR3 is built from 16 residues. Germline loops: CDR1 LNHDA, CDR2 SQIVND (reference sequence). V shed 5 bases, J shed 4 bases, and the junction held 8 bases outside the gene matches. The chain's CDR3 is CASSPGQGALGYGYTF. The CDR3, as DNA: TGTGCCAGTAGTCCGGGACAGGGGGCTTTGGGCTATGGCTACACCTTC.

The CDR3 here is CASTLRDRYNEQFF. CDR3 bases: TGTGCCAGCACCCTCCGGGACAGATACAATGAGCAGTTCTTC. This chain uses TRBV6-5 with TRBJ2-1; 7 bases fit TRBD1. Germline lookup yields CDR1 MNHEY and CDR2 SVGAGI. Unmatched junction bases numbered 7, after V lost 7 bases and J lost 4 bases. The CDR3 contains 14 residues.

This chain connects TRBV2 to TRBJ1-2; possibly TRBD1 for D (5 bases). CDR1 SNHLY and CDR2 FYNNEI come from the germline V gene. This CDR3 contains 11 residues. With 9 bases removed from V and 6 bases from J, the gap between germline ends came to 11 bases. This CDR3 is CARDRGDGYTF. The CDR3 DNA is TGTGCCAGAGACCGGGGGGATGGCTACACCTTC.

The CDR3 is CASRGTGMVSPLHF. The CDR3 DNA follows: TGTGCCAGCAGGGGGACAGGGATGGTTTCACCCCTCCACTTT. This rearrangement joins TRBV2 to TRBJ1-6; 9 bases map to TRBD1. Trimming cost V 6 bases and J 9 bases; bases outside gene matches: 6. CDR3 length equals 14 residues. Germline lookup yields CDR1 SNHLY and CDR2 FYNNEI.

The rearrangement links TRBV6-5 to TRBJ2-5; D not certain. Germline V gene lookup returns CDR1 MNHEY and CDR2 SVGAGI. Trimming took 7 bases from V and 6 from J, leaving 9 bases between them. This CDR3 has 11 amino acids. CDR3 DNA: TGTGCCAGCATGTTAGATAAGACCCAGTACTTC. It translates to CASMLDKTQYF.

The chain links TRBV3-1 (or the pseudogene TRBV3-2) to TRBJ2-5; 7 nucleotides agree with TRBD2. Germline-derived CDR1 and CDR2 are LGHDT and YNNKEL (reference sequence). The CDR3 runs to 15 residues. J gave up 1 base and V 4 bases, and 6 bases lay outside the gene matches. The CDR3 is CASSLHSGGQETQYF. The CDR3 coding sequence is TGTGCCAGCAGCCTGCATTCGGGGGGCCAAGAGACCCAGTACTTC.

The chain combines TRBV30 with TRBJ2-3; D gene uncertain. Between the trimmed V and J ends, which lost 1 base and 2 bases, there was a span of 10 bases. There are 14 residues in the CDR3. Germline V gene data show CDR1 as GTSNPN and CDR2 as SVGIG (reference sequence). The CDR3 protein is CAWSGGSFTDTQYF. CDR3 nucleotides: TGTGCCTGGAGTGGAGGATCTTTCACAGATACGCAGTATTTT.

This chain joins TRBV3-1 (or the pseudogene TRBV3-2) and TRBJ2-1, with 10 bases that match TRBD1. The CDR3 extends over 15 amino acids. Germline CDR1 is LGHDT and CDR2 is YNNKEL (reference sequence). The V segment lost 4 bases and the J segment 7 bases; nucleotides outside the gene matches: 7. CDR3 sequence reads: CASSRQTGGSNEQFF. In DNA form, the CDR3 reads TGTGCCAGCAGCCGTCAGACAGGGGGCTCAAATGAGCAGTTCTTC.

The J gene is TRBJ2-5, the V gene TRBV2; TRBD1 matches at 7 bases. Unmatched junction bases numbered 10, after V lost 6 bases and J lost 0 bases. The CDR3 length is 16 residues. Germline loops: CDR1 SNHLY, CDR2 FYNNEI. The CDR3 loop reads CASRGDNRGYQETQYF. The DNA for the CDR3 is TGTGCCAGCAGGGGGGATAACAGGGGATACCAAGAGACCCAGTACTTC.

The chain carries TRBV18 and TRBJ2-7; 12 bases are a match to TRBD1. In germline, CDR1 is KGHSH, CDR2 LQKENI. V lost 2 bases, J lost 9 bases, and 8 bases stayed unmatched. The CDR3 spans 15 residues. DNA for the CDR3: TGTGCCAGCTCACCAGGAACCGGGACAGGGGGCCTGCAGTACTTC. Encoded protein: CASSPGTGTGGLQYF.

The gene calls are TRBV19 and TRBJ1-2, with unresolved D. Germline loops: CDR1 LNHDA, CDR2 SQIVND (reference sequence). This CDR3 is 15 amino acids long. V was cut by 9 bases and J by 0 bases, with 17 bases left in between. CDR3 DNA: TGTGCCAGCCGGTCCTCTGGGAGAACTAACTATGGCTACACCTTC. It is translated as CASRSSGRTNYGYTF.

CDR3 sequence reads: CTSSHIRMPRGF. CDR3 coding DNA: TGCACCAGCAGCCATATCCGGATGCCCCGAGGCTTC. The V and J genes are TRBV1 and TRBJ2-7; the table's TRBD2 call for D was not verified on the DNA. TRBV1 has pseudogene status. The CDR3 loop spans 12 amino acids.

The rearrangement links TRBV18 to TRBJ2-5, with a weak D call TRBD2 (5 bases). Between the trimmed V and J ends, which lost 4 bases and 4 bases, there was a span of 16 bases. Germline CDR1 and CDR2: KGHSH and LQKENI. The CDR3 length is 15 residues. Here the CDR3 DNA reads TGTGCCAGCTCACAAAAGAGGAAACGGGGAGAGACCCAGTACTTC. Protein product: CASSQKRKRGETQYF.

The rearrangement uses TRBV19 and TRBJ2-7; 7 bases fit TRBD1. CDR3 length: 14 residues. Germline trimming cut 9 bases from V and 3 bases from J; bases unmatched to any gene: 11. Germline CDR1 and CDR2: LNHDA and SQIVND (reference sequence). CDR3 nucleotides: TGTGCCAGCAGCCAGCCGGGACAGAACTACGAGCAGTACTTC. Translation: CASSQPGQNYEQYF.

This clone was observed a single time. This chain joins TRBV5-1 and TRBJ2-7; 7 nucleotides line up with TRBD1. J gave up 3 bases and V 0 bases, and 6 bases lay outside the gene matches. Germline CDR1 and CDR2: SGHRS and YFSETQ. The CDR3 is 15 residues long. The CDR3 sequence: CASSLGDSKLYEQYF. For the CDR3, the DNA is TGCGCCAGCAGCTTGGGGGACAGCAAACTCTACGAGCAGTACTTC.

This chain links TRBV5-4 with TRBJ1-2, with D hard to call. With 0 bases removed from V and 5 bases from J, the gap between germline ends came to 8 bases. Germline lookup yields CDR1 SGHNT and CDR2 YYREEE (reference sequence). The CDR3 is made up of 13 amino acids. The CDR3 bases are TGTGCCAGCAGCTTGGACGGGGAGTATGGCTACACCTTC. Its translation is CASSLDGEYGYTF.

This clone appeared a few times. This chain joins TRBV6-5 and TRBJ2-3; D perhaps matches TRBD1 (6 bases). CDR3 size: 14 residues. From germline, CDR1 is MNHEY and CDR2 SVGAGI. Trimming stripped 4 bases from V and 2 bases from J, with 10 bases between. CDR3 region: CASSLQGHTDTQYF. The CDR3 coding sequence is TGTGCCAGCAGTTTACAGGGCCACACAGATACGCAGTATTTT.

The V and J genes are TRBV7-2 and TRBJ2-3; a possible D gene is TRBD2 (6 bases). Germline CDR1 reads SGHTA; CDR2 reads FQGNSA. The V and J ends lost 1 base and 0 bases respectively, with 8 bases between them. CDR3 length equals 15 residues. As DNA, the CDR3 is TGTGCCAGCAGCTTAGATGGGACTAGCACAGATACGCAGTATTTT. Translated: CASSLDGTSTDTQYF.